Shown below are 31 T cell receptor beta chains from a single sample sequenced in a study of blood T cells in healthy people across ages. PCR was performed a second time for about 7 to 11 cycles using a sample-barcoded 5' primer and a J-beta primer mix. TCRdb re-called the 5' RACE reads through MiXCR, storing one row per CDR3 protein. The sample has hundreds of thousands of distinct CDR3 sequences; about 20% are singletons. Sequenced input: blood. The receptors come from a man between 65 and 79 years old in good health.

A few counts support this clonotype. V gene TRBV12-3 or TRBV12-4 combines with J gene TRBJ2-6; TRBD1 aligns across 8 bases. With 5 bases clipped from V and 2 bases from J, the junction kept 14 bases outside the gene matches. CDR3 size: 19 residues. The CDR3 bases are TGTGCCAGCAGTCCTAGGGGACAGGAAATTTATGCTGGGGCCAACGTCCTGACTTTC. Protein sequence: CASSPRGQEIYAGANVLTF.

This clonotype was observed a few times. J is TRBJ2-1 and V is TRBV3-1; 9 positions agree with TRBD2. Trimming took 6 bases from V and 4 from J; bases not matched to a gene: 10. Germline V lookup: CDR1 LGHDT, CDR2 YNNKEL (reference sequence). The CDR3 is 16 residues long. CDR3 DNA sequence: TGTGCCAGCAGGGGCGGGGGGGCTCCTAGGTACAATGAGCAGTTCTTC. Amino acid sequence: CASRGGGAPRYNEQFF.

The chain carries TRBV7-8 and TRBJ2-3; D is ambiguous. Between the trimmed V and J ends, which lost 1 base and 4 bases, there was a span of 9 bases. There are 14 residues in the CDR3. The V gene's germline CDR1 is SGHVS and CDR2 FQNEAQ. CDR3 protein: CASSLEEYSDTQYF. In DNA form, the CDR3 reads TGTGCCAGCAGCTTAGAGGAATACTCAGATACGCAGTATTTT.

The chain links TRBV5-1 to TRBJ2-2, with TRBD1 as a possible D gene (6 bases). The CDR3 contains 15 residues. The germline V and J ends were trimmed by 4 bases and 5 bases, with 15 bases remaining between them. Germline V gene sequence: CDR1 SGHRS, CDR2 YFSETQ. CDR3 protein: CASSQTQGHTGELFF. CDR3 bases: TGCGCCAGCAGCCAAACCCAGGGACATACCGGGGAGCTGTTTTTT.

This clonotype occurred a few times. The V and J genes are TRBV6-4 and TRBJ2-7; D possibly corresponds to TRBD1 (6 bases). TRBJ2-1 explains the end of the DNA better; the J call may be wrong. This CDR3 contains 14 residues. Per germline, CDR1 MRHNA and CDR2 SNTAGT. The CDR3 coding sequence is TGTGCCAGCAGTGACGAGGCAGGGGCAGGTGAGCAGTTCTTC. As protein: CASSDEAGAGEQFF.

The V call is TRBV27, the J call TRBJ2-3, with 8 bases fitting TRBD1. Trimming cost V 4 bases and J 2 bases; bases outside gene matches: 2. This CDR3 spans 14 amino acids. The germline gives CDR1 MNHEY, CDR2 SMNVEV (reference sequence). The CDR3 DNA follows: TGTGCCAGCAGTTGGACAGGGATCACAGATACGCAGTATTTT. Protein sequence: CASSWTGITDTQYF.

This clonotype has more than one count but fewer than ten. A junction boundary mismatches the germline segment, possibly from a read error. The V and J genes are TRBV29-1 and TRBJ1-2, with D unclear. The CDR3 has 11 amino acids. Germline assignment: CDR1 SQVTM and CDR2 ANQGSEA. The DNA for the CDR3 is TGCAGCGTTGGTGAGAAGTATGGCTGCACCTTC. Its translation is CSVGEKYGCTF.

In nucleotides, the CDR3 is TGCAGCGTAGCTAGCGGGGAGGCCTACAATGAGCAGTTCTTC. It encodes CSVASGEAYNEQFF. The J gene is TRBJ2-1, the V gene TRBV29-1, with TRBD2 identical over 9 bases. Germline assignment: CDR1 SQVTM and CDR2 ANQGSEA. Losses at the gene ends were 6 bases for V and 2 bases for J; bases not matched to a gene: 5. CDR3 length: 14 residues.

At least ten counts were recorded for this clonotype. The chain has TRBV5-1 and TRBJ2-3, with 11 bases fitting TRBD2. The CDR3 is 16 residues long. J was trimmed by 1 base and V by 4 bases; bases with no gene match: 5. Per the germline V gene, CDR1 is SGHRS and CDR2 is YFSETQ. The CDR3 loop is CASSVLTSGGTDTQYF. The CDR3 region has the DNA TGCGCCAGCAGCGTCCTGACTAGCGGGGGCACAGATACGCAGTATTTT. The full variable domain, with the rest looked up from reference TRBV5-1 and TRBJ2-3, is KAGVTQTPRYLIKTRGQQVTLSCSPISGHRSVSWYQQTPGQGLQFLFEYFSETQRNKGNFPGRFSGRQFSNSRSEMNVSTLELGDSALYLCASSVLTSGGTDTQYFGPGTRLTVL.

The sample holds one count of this clonotype. The genes are TRBV4-1 and TRBJ1-3, with D maybe TRBD1 (6 bases). The germline CDR1 and CDR2 sequences are MGHRA and YSYEKL. V lost 2 bases to trimming and J lost 2 bases, with 13 bases between them. CDR3 length: 16 amino acids. For the CDR3, the DNA is TGCGCCAGCAGCCAACCCTCCAGGACAGCTGGAAACACCATATATTTT. Translating it yields CASSQPSRTAGNTIYF.

This chain uses TRBV12-3 or TRBV12-4 with TRBJ1-5, with 7 bases that match TRBD1. V was clipped by 2 bases and J by 9 bases; unmatched bases: 10. CDR3 size: 15 residues. The CDR3 here is CASSLFPGGGGPQHF. In nucleotides, the CDR3 is TGTGCCAGCAGTTTATTCCCAGGGGGTGGTGGGCCCCAGCATTTT.

This clonotype came up many times. The chain employs TRBV3-1 and TRBJ1-1; D call uncertain. Germline V lookup: CDR1 LGHDT, CDR2 YNNKEL (reference sequence). V was clipped by 3 bases and J by 1 base, with 9 bases between them. This CDR3 is built from 14 residues. As DNA, the CDR3 is TGTGCCAGCAGCCACGACGGTCGGAACACTGAAGCTTTCTTT. It codes for CASSHDGRNTEAFF.

V and J are TRBV7-2 and TRBJ1-3; no firm D call. Trimming took off 6 bases at V and 2 bases at J, with 14 bases between the two ends. This CDR3 contains 15 residues. Germline CDR1 reads SGHTA; CDR2 reads FQGNSA. The chain's CDR3 is CASSSTLPPGNTIYF. The CDR3 DNA sequence: TGTGCCAGCAGTTCGACTTTACCCCCTGGAAACACCATATATTTT. Variable domain in full (rest from reference TRBV7-2 and TRBJ1-3): GAGVSQSPSNKVTEKGKDVELRCDPISGHTALYWYRQSLGQGLEFLIYFQGNSAPDKSGLPSDRFSAERTGGSVSTLTIQRTQQEDSAVYLCASSSTLPPGNTIYFGEGSWLTVV.

This clonotype was detected a few times. The rearrangement joins TRBV20-1 to TRBJ2-1, with 7 nucleotides matching TRBD1. V shed 5 bases, J shed 4 bases, and the junction held 8 bases outside the gene matches. This CDR3 has 14 amino acids. Germline V gene lookup returns CDR1 DFQATT and CDR2 SNEGSKA (reference sequence). As DNA, the CDR3 is TGCAGTGCTCCTAGGGACAGTATTTACAATGAGCAGTTCTTC. Encoded protein: CSAPRDSIYNEQFF.

This clonotype was observed a few times. Given a much more abundant clone one base away, this may be a read error. This sequence joins TRBV20-1 and TRBJ1-6; no clear D gene. The germline V gene encodes CDR1 DFQATT and CDR2 SNEGSKA (reference sequence). The ends were cut back, 1 base at V and 10 bases at J, with 14 bases in the middle. This CDR3 contains 14 residues. The CDR3 spells CSARGGGRFSPLHF. In nucleotides, the CDR3 is TGCAGTGCTAGAGGCGGTGGCAGATTCTCACCCCTCCACTTT.

This clonotype has a handful of counts. This chain connects TRBV12-3 or TRBV12-4 to TRBJ2-3; 14 positions match TRBD2. The CDR3 consists of 15 residues. V lost 6 bases, J lost 7 bases, and 6 bases stayed unmatched. The CDR3 spells CASSPGTSGSYTQYF. CDR3 DNA: TGTGCCAGCAGCCCCGGGACTAGCGGGAGTTATACGCAGTATTTT.

This clonotype showed up many times. V is TRBV29-1 and J is TRBJ2-3; 8 nucleotides agree with TRBD2. V lost 5 bases, J lost 1 base, and 5 bases stayed unmatched. This CDR3 has 14 amino acids. Germline V CDR1 and CDR2: SQVTM, ANQGSEA. The CDR3: CSVYRGGGTDTQYF. The CDR3 coding sequence is TGCAGCGTTTATCGGGGGGGAGGCACAGATACGCAGTATTTT.

CDR3 bases: TGTGCCAGCAGCCAGGGTTCTCCGGGGGGGCCGATTGGGTGGCAAGAGACCCAGTACTTC. This translates into CASSQGSPGGPIGWQETQYF. The V gene is TRBV3-1, the J gene TRBJ2-1, with 8 nucleotides matching TRBD2. The last part of the DNA fits TRBJ2-5 better; the J call may be wrong. The CDR3 has 20 residues. The germline V gene has CDR1 LGHDT and CDR2 YNNKEL (reference sequence).

The chain employs TRBV7-2 and TRBJ2-3; D ambiguous. V lost 2 bases and J 6 bases, leaving 15 bases between the germline ends. Germline V gene sequence: CDR1 SGHTA, CDR2 FQGNSA. The CDR3 is 15 amino acids. The CDR3 is CASSLSRSRPDTQYF. The CDR3 DNA reads TGTGCCAGCAGCTTAAGCCGCTCCCGCCCCGATACGCAGTATTTT.

This clonotype occurred once. The chain carries TRBV20-1 and TRBJ1-1; D gene ambiguous. This CDR3 is 14 amino acids long. V lost 0 bases, J lost 6 bases, and 14 bases lay in between. Germline values: CDR1 DFQATT, CDR2 SNEGSKA (reference sequence). The CDR3 loop reads CSARDLDLKAEAFF. CDR3 sequence (DNA): TGCAGTGCTAGAGATTTGGACCTAAAAGCTGAAGCTTTCTTT.

The chain combines TRBV5-1 with TRBJ2-5; TRBD2 matches 8 bases. The V and J ends lost 4 bases and 2 bases, in that order; junction bases with no gene match: 7. The CDR3 length is 15 residues. CDR1 and CDR2 (germline): SGHRS, YFSETQ. Here the CDR3 DNA reads TGCGCCAGCAGCCTTCAAGCGGGAGCACAAGAGACCCAGTACTTC. It is translated as CASSLQAGAQETQYF. Together with reference TRBV5-1 and TRBJ2-5, the CDR3 gives the full variable domain: KAGVTQTPRYLIKTRGQQVTLSCSPISGHRSVSWYQQTPGQGLQFLFEYFSETQRNKGNFPGRFSGRQFSNSRSEMNVSTLELGDSALYLCASSLQAGAQETQYFGPGTRLLVL.

The rearrangement joins TRBV28 to TRBJ2-5; possible D gene TRBD1, 6 bases. Germline values: CDR1 MDHEN, CDR2 SYDVKM. The CDR3 runs to 16 residues. Trimming shortened V by 5 bases and J by 5 bases, and 21 bases separated the two germline ends. CDR3 amino acids: CASSRAVNRVYETQYF. The CDR3 nucleotides read TGTGCCAGCAGTCGAGCTGTGAACAGGGTCTATGAGACCCAGTACTTC.

The J gene is TRBJ1-1, the V gene TRBV5-1, with D possibly matching TRBD1 (5 bases). Germline V gene lookup returns CDR1 SGHRS and CDR2 YFSETQ. The V gene lost 0 bases and the J gene lost 6 bases, with 15 bases spanning the gap. CDR3 size: 15 residues. The CDR3 DNA sequence: TGCGCCAGCAGCTTGGCCAGGAGTCAGGGCTCTGAAGCTTTCTTT. Its protein is CASSLARSQGSEAFF.

In this sample, this clonotype turned up a few times. The J gene is TRBJ2-2, the V gene TRBV5-1, with D possibly matching TRBD2 (5 bases). V lost 1 base and J 8 bases, leaving 12 bases between the germline ends. This CDR3 spans 14 amino acids. In germline, CDR1 is SGHRS, CDR2 YFSETQ. CDR3 bases: TGCGCCAGCAGCTTGTCTGCCTCGGGAGGGGAGCTGTTTTTT. Translating it yields CASSLSASGGELFF.

The rearrangement links TRBV12-3 or TRBV12-4 to TRBJ2-2; D call uncertain. Between the trimmed V and J ends, which lost 6 bases and 6 bases, there was a span of 17 bases. The length of the CDR3 is 15 residues. The CDR3 DNA reads as TGTGCCAGCAGCTCCGGGTCTGGGGTCCCCGGGGAGCTGTTTTTT. It is translated as CASSSGSGVPGELFF.

V gene TRBV6-2 or TRBV6-3 combines with J gene TRBJ2-2, with a tentative D call TRBD1 (6 bases). The germline gives CDR1 MNHEY, CDR2 SVGEGT. There are 15 residues in the CDR3. V lost 4 bases and J lost 1, with 10 bases in between. The CDR3: CASSFPTGNTGELFF. The DNA of the CDR3 is TGTGCCAGCAGTTTCCCGACAGGGAACACCGGGGAGCTGTTTTTT.

Of note for this clonotype: The germline gene is not matched at one end of the junction; a read error may be the cause. The chain recombines TRBV12-3 or TRBV12-4 with TRBJ2-5; D uncertain. The CDR3 loop spans 13 amino acids. The CDR3 sequence is CVSSLGTPQTQYF. The CDR3 DNA sequence: TGTGTCAGCAGTTTGGGTACACCGCAGACCCAGTACTTC.

This clonotype showed up many times. The rearrangement joins TRBV2 to TRBJ2-1; D is uncertain. Trimming pared 3 bases from V and 10 bases from J, leaving 16 bases between. The CDR3 loop spans 14 amino acids. CDR1 SNHLY and CDR2 FYNNEI come from the germline V gene. Written as DNA, the CDR3 is TGTGCCAGCAGTGATCTCTCAGGTGGCTTAGAGCAGTTCTTC. Its protein product is CASSDLSGGLEQFF.

This clonotype appeared a few times. The chain joins TRBV7-8 to TRBJ2-2; 7 positions match TRBD2. From germline, CDR1 is SGHVS and CDR2 FQNEAQ. CDR3 length: 14 residues. The ends lost 6 bases at V and 2 bases at J; junction bases unmatched: 3. This CDR3 reads CASRSGANTGELFF. CDR3 coding DNA: TGTGCCAGCAGGAGCGGGGCCAACACCGGGGAGCTGTTTTTT.

This clonotype has just a few counts. This chain uses TRBV7-2 with TRBJ1-1; perhaps TRBD1 as D (6 bases). There are 13 residues in the CDR3. V lost 5 bases and J 5 bases, leaving 12 bases between the germline ends. The V gene's germline CDR1 is SGHTA and CDR2 FQGNSA. CDR3 loop: CASSGRGGTEAFF. The CDR3 DNA reads TGTGCCAGCAGCGGACGAGGGGGGACTGAAGCTTTCTTT.

This clonotype was seen more than once but under ten times. The rearrangement joins TRBV6-6 to TRBJ2-7; no clear D gene. The end of the DNA aligns better with TRBJ2-5, so the J call may be wrong. Germline V lookup: CDR1 MNHNY, CDR2 SVGAGI (reference sequence). The CDR3 has 14 residues. The CDR3: CASTMGYRVETQYF. For the CDR3, the DNA is TGTGCCAGCACCATGGGGTATAGGGTAGAGACCCAGTACTTC.